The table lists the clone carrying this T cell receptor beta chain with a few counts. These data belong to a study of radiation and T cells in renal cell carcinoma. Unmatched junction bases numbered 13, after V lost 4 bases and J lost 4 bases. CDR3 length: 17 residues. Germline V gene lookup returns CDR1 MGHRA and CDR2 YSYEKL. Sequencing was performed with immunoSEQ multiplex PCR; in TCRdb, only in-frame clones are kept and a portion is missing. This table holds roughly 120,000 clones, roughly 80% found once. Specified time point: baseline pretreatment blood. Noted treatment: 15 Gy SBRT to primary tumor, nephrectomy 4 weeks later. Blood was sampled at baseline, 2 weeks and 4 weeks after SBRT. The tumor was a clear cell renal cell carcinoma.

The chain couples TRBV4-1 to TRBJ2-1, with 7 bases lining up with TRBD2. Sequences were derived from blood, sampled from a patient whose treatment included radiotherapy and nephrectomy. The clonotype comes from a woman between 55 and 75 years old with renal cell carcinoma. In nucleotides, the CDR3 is TGCGCCAGCAGCCCGAACCCGGGACTAACCCTATACAATGAGCAGTTCTTC. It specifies CASSPNPGLTLYNEQFF.